The 27 T cell receptor beta chains reported below all come from one sample, sequenced in a study of spatial heterogeneity in lung cancer. TCRdb re-analysed the 5' RACE reads in MiXCR, keeping a single row per CDR3 protein. The sample has tens of thousands of distinct CDR3 sequences; roughly 7% are singletons. Time point of the sample: sample taken at primary tumor resection. Whole RNA came from tumor, nontumor lung or frozen PBMC and was sequenced without being sorted. The input for sequencing was PBMCs, taken at surgery. These receptors originate from a female donor with early-stage non-small cell lung cancer.

There are many counts of this clonotype. The chain carries TRBV12-3 or TRBV12-4 and TRBJ1-6; weak D call: TRBD1 (5 bases). The V end was cut by 4 bases, the J end by 10 bases, with 14 bases between. This CDR3 region has 14 residues. This CDR3 is CASSWTRGNSPLHF. CDR3 coding DNA: TGTGCCAGCAGTTGGACAAGGGGAAACTCACCCCTCCACTTT.

The chain couples TRBV28 to TRBJ2-3; a weak D match, TRBD2 (5 bases). V lost 4 bases and J lost 7, with 15 bases in between. Germline V gene data show CDR1 as MDHEN and CDR2 as SYDVKM. CDR3 length equals 14 residues. In DNA form, the CDR3 reads TGTGCCAGCAGTTATGACCCCAGGAGGTATACGCAGTATTTT. Residues: CASSYDPRRYTQYF.

The chain couples TRBV28 to TRBJ2-5, with D perhaps matching TRBD2 (6 bases). The CDR3 runs to 15 residues. Trimming cost V 6 bases and J 3 bases, with 17 bases left between them. Germline CDR1 is MDHEN and CDR2 is SYDVKM. The CDR3 coding sequence is TGTGCCAGCAGGGGCCAGACTAGAGCCGAAGAGACCCAGTACTTC. Translating gives CASRGQTRAEETQYF.

J is TRBJ2-2 and V is TRBV7-2; D unclear. Germline V gene sequence: CDR1 SGHTA, CDR2 FQGNSA. The CDR3 has 12 amino acids. V was shortened by 8 bases and J by 7 bases, with 11 bases between the two germline ends. The CDR3 DNA reads as TGTGCCAGCTTTTGGTCCAGCGGGGAGCTGTTTTTT. Its translation: CASFWSSGELFF.

This clonotype was seen a handful of times. The genes are TRBV9 and TRBJ2-6; D possibly corresponds to TRBD2 (6 bases). The V end lost 4 bases, the J end lost 2 bases, and 10 bases lay between the germline ends. The CDR3 covers 15 residues. CDR1 SGDLS and CDR2 YYNGEE come from the germline V gene. CDR3 sequence: CASSPPGAGANVLTF. In DNA, the CDR3 is TGTGCCAGCAGCCCCCCGGGAGCTGGGGCCAACGTCCTGACTTTC.

This clonotype was detected many times. V is TRBV3-1 and J is TRBJ2-7; TRBD1 matches at 7 bases. The CDR3 consists of 14 residues. Germline CDR1 is LGHDT and CDR2 is YNNKEL (reference sequence). V shed 1 base, J shed 3 bases, and the junction held 3 bases outside the gene matches. The CDR3 region has the DNA TGTGCCAGCAGCCAAGGACCAGGGGGCTACGAGCAGTACTTC. Amino acid sequence: CASSQGPGGYEQYF.

This clonotype was recorded at least ten times. The chain links TRBV2 to TRBJ2-7, with D maybe TRBD2 (5 bases). The CDR3 is made up of 13 amino acids. Looked up from germline, CDR1 is SNHLY and CDR2 is FYNNEI. With 8 bases removed from V and 2 bases from J, the gap between germline ends came to 13 bases. The CDR3 loop is CASFSGKTYEQYF. CDR3 coding DNA: TGTGCCAGCTTCTCCGGGAAAACCTACGAGCAGTACTTC.

The CDR3 DNA reads as TGTGCCAGCAGCTCCTTCAAGACTAGCACAGATACGCAGTATTTT. It encodes CASSSFKTSTDTQYF. This chain connects TRBV5-4 to TRBJ2-3; unclear D gene. Germline V gene sequence: CDR1 SGHNT, CDR2 YYREEE (reference sequence). Trimming pared 3 bases from V and 0 bases from J, leaving 11 bases between. CDR3 length: 15 residues.

The J gene is TRBJ2-3, the V gene TRBV6-1; D unclear. The CDR3 totals 15 residues. The V and J ends lost 2 bases and 2 bases respectively, with 11 bases between them. Germline loops: CDR1 MNHNS, CDR2 SASEGT. CDR3 sequence reads: CASSEMVRATDTQYF. The CDR3 DNA reads TGTGCCAGCAGTGAAATGGTCCGGGCCACAGATACGCAGTATTTT.

This clonotype occurred a few times. V and J are TRBV5-1 and TRBJ2-3; 11 positions agree with TRBD1. V dropped 4 bases and J dropped 6; count of bases not matched to a gene: 7. Germline CDR1 reads SGHRS; CDR2 reads YFSETQ. This CDR3 has 15 residues. This CDR3 is CASSRRTGGIDTQYF. DNA of the CDR3: TGCGCCAGCAGCCGACGGACAGGGGGCATCGATACGCAGTATTTT.

In this sample, this clonotype turned up many times. The chain carries TRBV7-2 and TRBJ2-1; the D gene is possibly TRBD2 (5 bases). With 3 bases removed from V and 9 bases from J, the gap between germline ends came to 9 bases. The germline V gene has CDR1 SGHTA and CDR2 FQGNSA. The CDR3 totals 12 residues. CDR3 sequence: CASSFSGSEQFF. DNA of the CDR3: TGTGCCAGCAGCTTTAGTGGGAGTGAGCAGTTCTTC.

This clonotype was recorded many times. One end of the junction does not line up with germline, which may come from a read error. The chain links TRBV28 to TRBJ1-2; no clear D gene. The CDR3 contains 10 residues. Looked up from germline, CDR1 is MDHEN and CDR2 is SYDVKM. The DNA of the CDR3 is TGTGCCAGCGGTTGGAGGACCATAGTCTTC. It codes for CASGWRTIVF.

The sample holds a few counts of this clonotype. The chain joins TRBV14 to TRBJ2-7; either TRBD1 or TRBD2 may fit D (6 bases each). Trimming removed 0 bases at V and 6 bases at J, with 18 bases between. This CDR3 region has 16 residues. The germline gives CDR1 SGHDN, CDR2 FVKESK. This CDR3 is CASSQDWGAVRVEQYF. CDR3 nucleotides: TGTGCCAGCAGCCAAGATTGGGGGGCTGTTCGTGTCGAGCAGTACTTC. Full variable domain (missing parts from reference TRBV14 and TRBJ2-7): EAGVTQFPSHSVIEKGQTVTLRCDPISGHDNLYWYRRVMGKEIKFLLHFVKESKQDESGMPNNRFLAERTGGTYSTLKVQPAELEDSGVYFCASSQDWGAVRVEQYFGPGTRLTVT.

The V call is TRBV7-2, the J call TRBJ2-5; unclear D gene. CDR1 SGHTA and CDR2 FQGNSA come from the germline V gene. V lost 5 bases to trimming and J lost 2 bases, with 15 bases between them. The CDR3 runs to 15 residues. The CDR3 DNA follows: TGTGCCAGCAGCCCGATGAGGCACCGGCAAGAGACCCAGTACTTC. Its protein product is CASSPMRHRQETQYF.

This clonotype was counted at least ten times. V usage is TRBV27 and J usage is TRBJ2-3; 10 bases are a match to TRBD2. CDR3 length: 16 residues. Germline V lookup: CDR1 MNHEY, CDR2 SMNVEV (reference sequence). J lost 4 bases, V lost 4 bases, and 8 bases had no gene match. This CDR3 reads CASSSDVAGGADTQYF. CDR3 DNA sequence: TGTGCCAGCAGTTCAGATGTAGCGGGAGGAGCAGATACGCAGTATTTT.

This clonotype showed up many times. The chain has TRBV5-6 and TRBJ2-5; TRBD1 might be the D (5 bases). V gave up 1 base and J gave up 4 bases, with 11 bases separating them. CDR3 length equals 14 residues. From germline, CDR1 is SGHDT and CDR2 YYEEEE. This CDR3 is CASSLLAGIETQYF. CDR3 sequence (DNA): TGTGCCAGCAGCTTGTTGGCAGGGATAGAGACCCAGTACTTC.

The V gene is TRBV28, the J gene TRBJ1-1, with a weak D call TRBD1 (6 bases). Germline CDR1 reads MDHEN; CDR2 reads SYDVKM. The CDR3 is made up of 18 amino acids. The ends were cut back, 4 bases at V and 1 base at J, with 22 bases in the middle. DNA for the CDR3: TGTGCCAGCAGTTCTTCCCTTGGGAGGGGGACTTCGAACACTGAAGCTTTCTTT. Its protein product is CASSSSLGRGTSNTEAFF.

This clonotype was seen at least ten times. This chain joins TRBV7-9 and TRBJ1-2, with D possibly TRBD1 on 5 matching bases. CDR1 and CDR2 from the germline V gene are SEHNR and FQNEAQ (reference sequence). This CDR3 has 15 amino acids. Deletions cut 5 bases from V and 2 bases from J, with 15 bases between. CDR3 amino acids: CASSRWGGENYGYTF. DNA of the CDR3: TGTGCCAGCAGCCGATGGGGCGGAGAAAACTATGGCTACACCTTC. The full variable domain, completed using reference TRBV7-9 and TRBJ1-2, is DTGVSQNPRHKITKRGQNVTFRCDPISEHNRLYWYRQTLGQGPEFLTYFQNEAQLEKSRLLSDRFSAERPKGSFSTLEIQRTEQGDSAMYLCASSRWGGENYGYTFGSGTRLTVV.

This clonotype showed up many times. The chain combines TRBV7-2 with TRBJ2-4; D is undetermined. Per germline, CDR1 SGHTA and CDR2 FQGNSA. This CDR3 has 13 amino acids. V was shortened by 1 base and J by 6 bases, with 7 bases between the two germline ends. The CDR3 loop is CASSLGRVNIQYF. In DNA form, the CDR3 reads TGTGCCAGCAGCTTAGGTCGGGTAAACATTCAGTACTTC.

The chain combines TRBV5-1 with TRBJ2-3; TRBD1 matches at 8 bases. Germline V gene sequence: CDR1 SGHRS, CDR2 YFSETQ. V was clipped by 0 bases and J by 5 bases; unmatched bases: 8. This CDR3 is 16 amino acids long. The CDR3 here is CASSLVGTGRGDTQYF. The CDR3 nucleotides are TGCGCCAGCAGCTTGGTAGGGACAGGACGTGGAGATACGCAGTATTTT. The complete variable domain, with remaining parts taken from reference TRBV5-1 and TRBJ2-3, reads KAGVTQTPRYLIKTRGQQVTLSCSPISGHRSVSWYQQTPGQGLQFLFEYFSETQRNKGNFPGRFSGRQFSNSRSEMNVSTLELGDSALYLCASSLVGTGRGDTQYFGPGTRLTVL.

This clonotype was seen more than once but under ten times. The V gene is TRBV20-1, the J gene TRBJ2-3, with 7 bases that match TRBD1. Germline CDR1 DFQATT, CDR2 SNEGSKA (reference sequence). The CDR3 has 13 amino acids. CDR3 residues: CSPEGARTDTQYF. DNA for the CDR3: TGCAGCCCAGAGGGGGCCCGCACAGATACGCAGTATTTT.

This clonotype was detected many times. The chain is built from TRBV5-1 and TRBJ2-7, with D hard to call. The V end lost 2 bases, the J end lost 6 bases, and 15 bases lay between the germline ends. CDR3 length: 14 residues. Per the germline V gene, CDR1 is SGHRS and CDR2 is YFSETQ. The CDR3 is CASSLGPRWSEQYF. In DNA form, the CDR3 reads TGCGCCAGCAGCTTAGGCCCCCGCTGGAGCGAGCAGTACTTC.

In this sample, this clonotype turned up a few times. The chain uses TRBV7-9 and TRBJ2-3; D ambiguous. Germline CDR1 reads SEHNR; CDR2 reads FQNEAQ (reference sequence). This CDR3 is built from 12 residues. V dropped 1 base and J dropped 6 bases, with 5 bases sitting between them. The CDR3 reads CASSLVSDTQYF. CDR3 nucleotide sequence: TGTGCCAGCAGCTTAGTTTCGGATACGCAGTATTTT.

The CDR3 loop reads CATKWAPSTDTQYF. As DNA, the CDR3 is TGTGCCACCAAGTGGGCCCCAAGCACAGATACGCAGTATTTT. The rearrangement joins TRBV5-8 to TRBJ2-3; D is uncertain. V lost 9 bases to trimming and J lost 0 bases, with 14 bases between them. CDR1 is SGHTS, CDR2 YDEGEE, per germline. The CDR3 length is 14 residues.

The sample holds many counts of this clonotype. The V and J genes are TRBV2 and TRBJ2-3, with 12 nucleotides matching TRBD2. Germline V CDR1 and CDR2: SNHLY, FYNNEI. The CDR3 totals 14 residues. Trimming at V came to 6 bases and at J to 7 bases, leaving 5 bases not matched to a gene. CDR3 loop: CASRLGLAGYTQYF. CDR3 sequence (DNA): TGTGCCAGCAGGCTGGGACTAGCGGGCTATACGCAGTATTTT.

The chain uses TRBV7-6 and TRBJ2-3; D uncertain. The CDR3 is 13 amino acids. Trimming left V 8 bases short and J 3 bases short, with 12 bases between. CDR1 and CDR2 from the germline V gene are SGHVS and FNYEAQ. CDR3 coding DNA: TGTGCCAGCTCCCGGTTAGCTACAGATACGCAGTATTTT. Amino acids: CASSRLATDTQYF.

This clonotype was detected many times. The V call is TRBV29-1, the J call TRBJ1-1; D uncertain. The CDR3 has 13 amino acids. Germline CDR1 is SQVTM and CDR2 is ANQGSEA. Trimming took 4 bases from V and 2 from J, leaving 11 bases between them. CDR3 protein: CSVAALPNTEAFF. For the CDR3, the DNA is TGCAGCGTTGCCGCCCTTCCAAACACTGAAGCTTTCTTT.